This T cell receptor (beta chain) was recorded in a study of CD8 T cells in ankylosing spondylitis. This clonotype was counted ten times or more. Its matching antigen is unknown. General observations from the study: Matched ankylosing spondylitis synovial fluid reportedly contained a significantly enriched population of disease-linked clones.

CDR3 length: 11 amino acids. The V gene's germline CDR1 is SGHKS and CDR2 YYEKEE (reference sequence). Trimming shortened V by 5 bases and J by 0 bases, and 2 bases separated the two germline ends. TCRdb itself ran the 5' RACE reads through MiXCR, one entry per CDR3 protein. The top ten hold under 9% of the sample, which has 150,000 to 200,000 distinct CDR3 sequences, about 18% seen once. The specimen sequenced was blood, either unsorted or a sorted T cell fraction (not recorded which). The receptor was isolated from a male donor with ankylosing spondylitis or in good health (not recorded which). The genes are TRBV5-5 and TRBJ1-1; D not resolved. The CDR3 loop reads CASRMNTEAFF. Here the CDR3 DNA reads TGTGCCAGCAGGATGAACACTGAAGCTTTCTTT.